The rows below give T cell receptor beta chains drawn from one sample of a study of blood T cell repertoires in COVID-19. The data were produced by immunoSEQ multiplex PCR, yet TCRdb's version contains in-frame clones alone and is incomplete. The sample has about 170,000 clones; about 83% are singletons. Material: peripheral blood. The origin of the receptors is a man between 60 and 75 years old with acute or convalescent COVID-19. CDR3s leave out the opening cysteine and the closing phenylalanine or tryptophan.

cdr3_length v_call cdr3_aa
16 TRBV11-2 ASSLDRLFRGMNTEAF
13 TRBV19 ASSKRQGFDNEQF
14 TRBV4-2 ASSSSEAGPFNEQF
14 TRBV6-5 ASSYSGQFARYEQY
13 TRBV5-8 ASSKGALSTDTQY
16 TRBV5-1 ASKKADRGRSNTGELF
13 TRBV2 ASSRLGRINYGYT
11 TRBV19 ASSMYSNTEAF
10 TRBV6-2/TRBV6-3 ASSRTGIGYT
13 TRBV19 ASSIVRGPGYEQY
13 TRBV5-6 ASSWASDYTDTQY
13 TRBV3-1/TRBV3-2 ASSQGTLSTDTQY
13 TRBV24-1 ATSLGEPSTDTQY
15 TRBV4-1 ASSQDSGTSGGGEQF
12 TRBV6-2/TRBV6-3 ASSYGGTYQPQH
11 TRBV6-4 ASTRDSHYEQY